Each of the 25 T cell receptor beta chains below was sequenced from the same sample in a study of Ad26.COV2.S vaccination and SARS-CoV-2 variants. Specified treatment: about 20 received Ad26.COV2.S at low or high dose, single or two shots; roughly five received placebo; per-sample allocation not given. On day 63 after the first injection, vaccine and placebo recipients gave samples. Data came from immunoSEQ multiplex PCR; TCRdb stores just in-frame clones and leaves some out. The sample includes a few hundred thousand clones, about nine tenths of them seen just once. The starting material was peripheral blood, obtained in a trial of Ad26.COV2.S vaccine versus placebo. These receptors were taken from a person aged 18-65 years who received the Ad26.COV2.S COVID-19 vaccine or a placebo.

This clone was recorded only once. The chain links TRBV6-6 to TRBJ1-5; maybe TRBD1 (5 bases). Trimming took off 5 bases at V and 11 bases at J, with 13 bases between the two ends. The CDR3 length is 12 residues. The germline CDR1 and CDR2 sequences are MNHNY and SVGAGI (reference sequence). The chain's CDR3 is CASSEPGGAQHF. The CDR3 DNA reads as TGTGCCAGCAGTGAGCCCGGGGGAGCCCAGCATTTT.

The CDR3 protein is CASSPGGYANNSPLHF. In nucleotides, the CDR3 is TGTGCCAGCAGCCCAGGGGGGTACGCTAATAATTCACCCCTCCACTTT. This sequence joins TRBV7-9 and TRBJ1-6, with 7 bases matching TRBD1. The CDR3 totals 16 residues. Looked up from germline, CDR1 is SEHNR and CDR2 is FQNEAQ (reference sequence). V gave up 5 bases and J gave up 5 bases; unmatched junction bases: 9.

The chain is built from TRBV11-2 and TRBJ1-3, with D perhaps TRBD1 (6 bases). The V gene's germline CDR1 is SGHAT and CDR2 FQNNGV. The CDR3 covers 16 residues. V dropped 5 bases and J dropped 7 bases, with 21 bases sitting between them. The CDR3 coding sequence is TGTGCCAGCAGCGGGCCGGGAACAAGGACAGACAACACCATATATTTT. Amino acid sequence: CASSGPGTRTDNTIYF.

The rearrangement uses TRBV28 and TRBJ2-3; TRBD1 aligns across 8 bases. The length of the CDR3 is 15 residues. Losses at the gene ends were 5 bases for V and 0 bases for J; bases not matched to a gene: 4. Germline CDR1 MDHEN, CDR2 SYDVKM. The CDR3 loop is CASSQTGESTDTQYF. DNA for the CDR3: TGTGCCAGCAGTCAGACAGGGGAGAGCACAGATACGCAGTATTTT.

This sequence joins TRBV4-1 and TRBJ2-1; 8 positions match TRBD2. CDR1 and CDR2 (germline): MGHRA, YSYEKL. CDR3 length: 16 residues. Germline trimming cut 4 bases from V and 7 bases from J; bases unmatched to any gene: 12. DNA of the CDR3: TGCGCCAGCAGCCGAGACCTTAGCGGGGCGGGGAATGAGCAGTTCTTC. This gives the protein CASSRDLSGAGNEQFF.

The V call is TRBV4-3, the J call TRBJ2-3, with D possibly matching TRBD1 (5 bases). The CDR3 has 16 amino acids. Trimming stripped 1 base from V and 0 bases from J, with 11 bases between. The germline CDR1 and CDR2 sequences are LGHNA and YSLEER. This chain's CDR3 is CASSQVLQASTDTQYF. CDR3 sequence (DNA): TGCGCCAGCAGCCAAGTCTTACAGGCGAGCACAGATACGCAGTATTTT.

The rearrangement uses TRBV10-1 and TRBJ2-7, with 11 bases identical to TRBD1. The germline gives CDR1 WNHNN, CDR2 SYGVQD (reference sequence). The CDR3 covers 15 residues. V was clipped by 7 bases and J by 2 bases; unmatched bases: 7. In DNA form, the CDR3 reads TGCGCCAGCATTTGGACAGGGGGCGACCCCTACGAGCAGTACTTC. Protein sequence: CASIWTGGDPYEQYF.

This chain connects TRBV18 to TRBJ1-1, with TRBD1 identical over 8 bases. This CDR3 spans 13 amino acids. V lost 6 bases, J lost 1 base, and 1 base stayed unmatched. In germline, CDR1 is KGHSH, CDR2 LQKENI. The CDR3 region has the DNA TGTGCCAGCTCTGGACAGGGGAACACTGAAGCTTTCTTT. Translated, it gives CASSGQGNTEAFF. The entire variable domain, with the rest obtained from reference TRBV18 and TRBJ1-1, is as follows: NAGVMQNPRHLVRRRGQEARLRCSPMKGHSHVYWYRQLPEEGLKFMVYLQKENIIDESGMPKERFSAEFPKEGPSILRIQQVVRGDSAAYFCASSGQGNTEAFFGQGTRLTVV.

The chain recombines TRBV2 with TRBJ1-6, with 8 bases matching TRBD1. CDR1 is SNHLY and CDR2 is FYNNEI in the germline V gene. This CDR3 has 17 amino acids. The junction had 7 bases not matched to a gene; V was cut back by 4 bases and J by 2 bases. CDR3 residues: CASSAQGGGTYNSPLHF. CDR3 nucleotides: TGTGCCAGCAGTGCACAGGGGGGAGGCACCTATAATTCACCCCTCCACTTT.

This chain joins TRBV19 and TRBJ2-7; D tentatively fits TRBD1 or TRBD2 (5 bases each). The CDR3 has 15 residues. The ends were cut back, 3 bases at V and 6 bases at J, with 18 bases in the middle. The V gene's germline CDR1 is LNHDA and CDR2 SQIVND (reference sequence). This CDR3 reads CASSMSGLAGGEQYF. As DNA, the CDR3 is TGTGCCAGTAGTATGAGCGGCCTAGCTGGGGGCGAGCAGTACTTC.

In regard to this clone: The same CDR3 arises from other DNA sequences in this sample as well. This rearrangement joins TRBV3-1 (or the pseudogene TRBV3-2) to TRBJ1-1; no clear D. CDR1 and CDR2 (germline): LGHDT, YNNKEL (reference sequence). With 1 base removed from V and 6 bases from J, the gap between germline ends came to 3 bases. CDR3 size: 11 residues. CDR3 in DNA: TGTGCCAGCAGCCAAGTGTCTGAAGCTTTCTTT. Residues: CASSQVSEAFF.

The chain couples TRBV2 to TRBJ1-4; 7 bases line up with TRBD1. Per the germline V gene, CDR1 is SNHLY and CDR2 is FYNNEI. After removal of 4 bases from V and 6 bases from J, the junction contained 14 bases not matched to a gene. CDR3 length: 17 residues. The chain's CDR3 is CASSGGAVGGSHEKLFF. In DNA form, the CDR3 reads TGTGCCAGCAGTGGCGGGGCAGTAGGGGGCTCTCATGAAAAACTGTTTTTT.

The chain carries TRBV11-2 and TRBJ1-1; maybe TRBD1 (5 bases). The CDR3 totals 13 residues. V lost 5 bases and J lost 11, with 18 bases in between. Looked up from germline, CDR1 is SGHAT and CDR2 is FQNNGV. The CDR3 loop is CASSLLQGVVAFF. The DNA for the CDR3 is TGTGCCAGCAGCCTACTGCAGGGTGTAGTGGCTTTCTTT.

The chain joins TRBV28 to TRBJ2-2, with D hard to call. V was trimmed by 4 bases and J by 4 bases, leaving 4 bases between them. Per germline, CDR1 MDHEN and CDR2 SYDVKM. The CDR3 has 12 residues. As DNA, the CDR3 is TGTGCCAGCAGTTACCTCACCGGGGAGCTGTTTTTT. Translation: CASSYLTGELFF.

J is TRBJ2-7 and V is TRBV11-2, with TRBD2 identical over 10 bases. CDR1 is SGHAT, CDR2 FQNNGV, per germline. V lost 3 bases to trimming and J lost 4 bases; unmatched junction nucleotides: 9. The CDR3 spans 16 residues. DNA of the CDR3: TGTGCCAGCAGCTTGTTATCCGGGACTAGCGTATACGAGCAGTACTTC. Its protein is CASSLLSGTSVYEQYF.

V gene TRBV2 combines with J gene TRBJ2-7; 11 bases are shared with TRBD2. J was trimmed by 2 bases and V by 11 bases; bases with no gene match: 8. This CDR3 spans 14 amino acids. CDR1 and CDR2 (germline): SNHLY, FYNNEI. The CDR3 nucleotides read TGTGCCGTCAGAGGGACTAGCGGACCCTACGAGCAGTACTTC. Its protein is CAVRGTSGPYEQYF.

The chain uses TRBV2 and TRBJ2-3; D possibly uses TRBD1 or TRBD2 (5 bases each). Germline V gene data show CDR1 as SNHLY and CDR2 as FYNNEI. The length of the CDR3 is 16 residues. Trimming removed 6 bases at V and 3 bases at J, with 19 bases between. CDR3 protein: CASRLGQGRGTDTQYF. Here the CDR3 DNA reads TGTGCCAGCAGACTCGGGCAGGGCCGAGGGACAGATACGCAGTATTTT. Filled out from reference TRBV2 and TRBJ2-3, the complete variable domain reads EPEVTQTPSHQVTQMGQEVILRCVPISNHLYFYWYRQILGQKVEFLVSFYNNEISEKSEIFDDQFSVERPDGSNFTLKIRSTKLEDSAMYFCASRLGQGRGTDTQYFGPGTRLTVL.

V usage is TRBV30 and J usage is TRBJ1-1; D call uncertain. V lost 7 bases to trimming and J lost 5 bases, with 17 bases between them. This CDR3 is built from 13 residues. Per germline, CDR1 GTSNPN and CDR2 SVGIG (reference sequence). The CDR3 DNA sequence: TGTGCCTCGCTGGGCCAGAGGAGGACTGAAGCTTTCTTT. Translated: CASLGQRRTEAFF.

The chain carries TRBV19 and TRBJ2-1; D may be TRBD2 (6 bases). This CDR3 region has 14 residues. The ends were cut back, 3 bases at V and 7 bases at J, with 13 bases in the middle. Germline V gene data show CDR1 as LNHDA and CDR2 as SQIVND (reference sequence). CDR3: CASSISPGTNEQFF. CDR3 coding DNA: TGTGCCAGTAGTATCAGCCCGGGGACTAATGAGCAGTTCTTC.

The chain combines TRBV9 with TRBJ1-2, with 9 bases aligning to TRBD1. CDR1 is SGDLS and CDR2 is YYNGEE in the germline V gene. V lost 4 bases to trimming and J lost 6 bases; unmatched junction nucleotides: 4. CDR3 length: 13 amino acids. The CDR3 DNA reads TGTGCCAGCAGCCCTACAGGGGGCGATGGCTACACCTTC. Its translation: CASSPTGGDGYTF.

This clone was seen only a few times. The chain employs TRBV5-1 and TRBJ2-1; D may be TRBD2 (6 bases). This CDR3 has 16 amino acids. The germline gives CDR1 SGHRS, CDR2 YFSETQ. V lost 1 base to trimming and J lost 6 bases, with 17 bases between them. The CDR3 nucleotides are TGCGCCAGCAGCTTGCTTGTAGGAGGGCGAGTCAATGAGCAGTTCTTC. It translates to CASSLLVGGRVNEQFF.

The rearrangement uses TRBV20-1 and TRBJ2-4; weak D call: TRBD2 (5 bases). This CDR3 region has 13 residues. CDR1 is DFQATT and CDR2 is SNEGSKA in the germline V gene (reference sequence). V was clipped by 3 bases and J by 1 base, with 7 bases between them. CDR3 coding DNA: TGCAGTGCTAGTTCGGGGGCCAAAAACATTCAGTACTTC. Its translation: CSASSGAKNIQYF.

The chain carries TRBV9 and TRBJ2-1; no firm D call. Trimming stripped 0 bases from V and 0 bases from J, with 7 bases between. CDR3 length equals 15 residues. CDR1 and CDR2 (germline): SGDLS, YYNGEE. This CDR3 is CASSVGPYSYNEQFF. The CDR3 DNA sequence: TGTGCCAGCAGCGTAGGCCCGTACTCCTACAATGAGCAGTTCTTC.

This rearrangement joins TRBV24-1 to TRBJ2-3; D gene unclear. The CDR3 has 14 residues. Trimming left V 12 bases short and J 0 bases short, with 15 bases between. Germline CDR1 reads KGHDR; CDR2 reads SFDVKD. CDR3: CAPPAEISTDTQYF. The CDR3 bases are TGTGCCCCCCCGGCGGAGATAAGCACAGATACGCAGTATTTT.

This chain links TRBV6-5 with TRBJ1-1; D is perhaps TRBD1 (5 bases). V lost 0 bases and J 0 bases, leaving 8 bases between the germline ends. The CDR3 loop spans 15 amino acids. The germline CDR1 and CDR2 sequences are MNHEY and SVGAGI. CDR3 DNA: TGTGCCAGCAGTTACTCGGGGGAGTTGAACACTGAAGCTTTCTTT. This translates into CASSYSGELNTEAFF.